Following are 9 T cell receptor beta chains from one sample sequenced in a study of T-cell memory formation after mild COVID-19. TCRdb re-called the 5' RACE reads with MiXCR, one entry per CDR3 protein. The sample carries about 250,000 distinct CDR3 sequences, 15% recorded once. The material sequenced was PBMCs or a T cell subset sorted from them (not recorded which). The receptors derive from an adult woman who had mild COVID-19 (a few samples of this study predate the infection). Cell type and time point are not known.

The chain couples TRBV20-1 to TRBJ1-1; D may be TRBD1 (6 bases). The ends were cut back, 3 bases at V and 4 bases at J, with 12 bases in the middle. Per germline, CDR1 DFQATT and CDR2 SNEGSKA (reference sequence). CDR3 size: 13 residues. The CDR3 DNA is TGCAGTGCTAGTAGCACAGGGAGCACTGAAGCTTTCTTT. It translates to CSASSTGSTEAFF.

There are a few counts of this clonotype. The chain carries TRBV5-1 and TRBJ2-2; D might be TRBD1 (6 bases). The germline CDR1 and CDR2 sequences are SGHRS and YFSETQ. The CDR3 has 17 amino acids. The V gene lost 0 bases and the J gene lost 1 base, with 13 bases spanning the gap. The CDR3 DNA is TGCGCCAGCAGCTTGGGGACAGTCCTAATGAACACCGGGGAGCTGTTTTTT. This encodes CASSLGTVLMNTGELFF.

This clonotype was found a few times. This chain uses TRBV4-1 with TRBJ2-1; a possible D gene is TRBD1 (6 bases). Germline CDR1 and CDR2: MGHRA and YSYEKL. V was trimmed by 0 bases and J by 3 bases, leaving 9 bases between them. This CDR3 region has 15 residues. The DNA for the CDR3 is TGCGCCAGCAGCCAAGACCACAGGGACTACAATGAGCAGTTCTTC. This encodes CASSQDHRDYNEQFF.

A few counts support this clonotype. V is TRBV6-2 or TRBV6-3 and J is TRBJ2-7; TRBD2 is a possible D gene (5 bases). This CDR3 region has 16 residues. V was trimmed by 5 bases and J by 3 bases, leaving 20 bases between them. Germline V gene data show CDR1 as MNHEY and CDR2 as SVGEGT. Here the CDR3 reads CASSHHPGTGVYEQYF. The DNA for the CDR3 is TGTGCCAGCAGTCACCACCCTGGAACCGGGGTCTACGAGCAGTACTTC.

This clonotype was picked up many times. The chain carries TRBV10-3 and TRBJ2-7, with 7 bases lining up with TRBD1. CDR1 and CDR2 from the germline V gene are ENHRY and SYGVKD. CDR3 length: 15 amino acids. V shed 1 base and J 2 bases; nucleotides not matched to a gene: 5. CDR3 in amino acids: CAISELSGGPYEQYF. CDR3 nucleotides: TGTGCCATCAGTGAGTTGTCAGGGGGTCCCTACGAGCAGTACTTC.

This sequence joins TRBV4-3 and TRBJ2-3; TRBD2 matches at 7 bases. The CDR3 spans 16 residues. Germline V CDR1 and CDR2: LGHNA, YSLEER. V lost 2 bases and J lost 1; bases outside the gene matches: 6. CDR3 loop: CASSQLTLAGTDTQYF. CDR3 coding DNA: TGCGCCAGCAGCCAACTTACTCTAGCGGGCACAGATACGCAGTATTTT.

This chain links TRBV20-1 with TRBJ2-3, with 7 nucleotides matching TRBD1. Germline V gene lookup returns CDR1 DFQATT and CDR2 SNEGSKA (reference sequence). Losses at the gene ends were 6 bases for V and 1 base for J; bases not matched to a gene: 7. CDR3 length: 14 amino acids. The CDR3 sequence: CSASGTARTDTQYF. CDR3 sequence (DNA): TGCAGTGCGTCCGGGACAGCCCGCACAGATACGCAGTATTTT.

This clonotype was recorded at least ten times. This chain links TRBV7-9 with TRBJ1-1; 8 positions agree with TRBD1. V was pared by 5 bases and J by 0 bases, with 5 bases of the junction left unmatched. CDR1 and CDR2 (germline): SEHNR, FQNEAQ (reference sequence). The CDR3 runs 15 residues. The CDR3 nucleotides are TGTGCCAGCAGCGGACAGGGACAGATGAACACTGAAGCTTTCTTT. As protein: CASSGQGQMNTEAFF. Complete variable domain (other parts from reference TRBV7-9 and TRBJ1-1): DTGVSQNPRHKITKRGQNVTFRCDPISEHNRLYWYRQTLGQGPEFLTYFQNEAQLEKSRLLSDRFSAERPKGSFSTLEIQRTEQGDSAMYLCASSGQGQMNTEAFFGQGTRLTVV.

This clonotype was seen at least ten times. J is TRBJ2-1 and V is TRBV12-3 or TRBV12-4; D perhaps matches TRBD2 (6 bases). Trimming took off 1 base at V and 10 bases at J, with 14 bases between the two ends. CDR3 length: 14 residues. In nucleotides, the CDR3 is TGTGCCAGCAGTTTAGGCTACCGGGACTCGGAGCAGTTCTTC. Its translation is CASSLGYRDSEQFF.